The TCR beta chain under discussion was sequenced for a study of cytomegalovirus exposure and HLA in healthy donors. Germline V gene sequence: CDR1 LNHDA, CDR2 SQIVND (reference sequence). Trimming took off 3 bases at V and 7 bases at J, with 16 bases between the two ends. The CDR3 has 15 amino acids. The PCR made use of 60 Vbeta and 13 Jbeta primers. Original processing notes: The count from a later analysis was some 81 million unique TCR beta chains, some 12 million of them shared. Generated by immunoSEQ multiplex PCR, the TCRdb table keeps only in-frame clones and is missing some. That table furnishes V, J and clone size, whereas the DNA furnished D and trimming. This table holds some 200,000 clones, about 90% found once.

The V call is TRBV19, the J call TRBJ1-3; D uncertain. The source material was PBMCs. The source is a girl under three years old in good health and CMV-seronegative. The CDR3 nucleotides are TGTGCCAGTAGTATGCAACAGCCTCGTGTTAACACCATATATTTT. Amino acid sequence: CASSMQQPRVNTIYF.